The following is a T cell receptor beta chain sequence with its context. What it recognizes is unknown. This specimen comes from a study of shared clonotypes between healthy human individuals. Whole-study results and caveats: Shared clonotypes across all four donors exceeded non-shared ones in generation probability.

The table came from immunoSEQ multiplex PCR; TCRdb's copy has only in-frame clones and leaves some out. The table records around 2.5 million clones, approximately 93% of them present only once. V was cut by 3 bases and J by 3 bases, with 11 bases left in between. The germline V gene encodes CDR1 LGHNA and CDR2 YNFKEQ. The CDR3 is 15 amino acids. Sequencing used naive CD4+ T cells from PBMCs. Subset noted: CD45RA+ positively selected. This clonotype was obtained from a man aged 18 to 29 in good health. Some clones in this sample may be carry-over from other donors' samples. This sequence joins TRBV4-2 and TRBJ1-4, with TRBD1 as a possible D gene (6 bases). CDR3 amino acids: CASSQKQGPNEKLFF. The CDR3 coding sequence is TGTGCCAGCAGCCAGAAACAGGGACCTAATGAAAAACTGTTTTTT.